This passage covers 23 T cell receptor beta chains from one sample sequenced in a study of blood T cell repertoires in COVID-19. Assay used: immunoSEQ multiplex PCR; TCRdb lists only in-frame clones, some missing. The sample lists some 21,000 clones, around 86% seen once, with around 12% in the top ten. The sample consisted of peripheral blood. The receptors here all came from an elderly woman with active or convalescent COVID-19.

Only one count was recorded for this clone. The chain joins TRBV9 to TRBJ1-2, with D perhaps TRBD1 (5 bases). The CDR3 runs to 14 residues. The V and J ends lost 0 bases and 3 bases respectively, with 9 bases between them. Per the germline V gene, CDR1 is SGDLS and CDR2 is YYNGEE. The DNA for the CDR3 is TGTGCCAGCAGCGTAGGACAGTTTGACTATGGCTACACCTTC. This translates into CASSVGQFDYGYTF.

V gene TRBV7-2 combines with J gene TRBJ2-3; D unresolved. Per the germline V gene, CDR1 is SGHTA and CDR2 is FQGNSA. The CDR3 covers 15 residues. Trimming pared 5 bases from V and 0 bases from J, leaving 12 bases between. The DNA for the CDR3 is TGTGCCAGCAGCCGCCACAGACCTAGCACAGATACGCAGTATTTT. Translating it yields CASSRHRPSTDTQYF. Drawing the rest from reference TRBV7-2 and TRBJ2-3, the complete variable domain is GAGVSQSPSNKVTEKGKDVELRCDPISGHTALYWYRQSLGQGLEFLIYFQGNSAPDKSGLPSDRFSAERTGGSVSTLTIQRTQQEDSAVYLCASSRHRPSTDTQYFGPGTRLTVL.

V is TRBV24-1 and J is TRBJ2-1, with 12 bases aligning to TRBD1. Trimming at V came to 2 bases and at J to 6 bases, leaving 7 bases not matched to a gene. This CDR3 region has 17 residues. CDR1 and CDR2 from the germline V gene are KGHDR and SFDVKD. The CDR3 coding sequence is TGTGCCACCAGTGATTGGGGGACAGGGGGCTCTATCAATGAGCAGTTCTTC. This codes for CATSDWGTGGSINEQFF.

J is TRBJ2-1 and V is TRBV5-6; 7 positions match TRBD1. This CDR3 region has 18 residues. The junction had 13 bases not matched to a gene; V was cut back by 4 bases and J by 0 bases. From germline, CDR1 is SGHDT and CDR2 YYEEEE. Here the CDR3 reads CASSPPPRQGLSYNEQFF. CDR3 nucleotide sequence: TGTGCCAGCAGCCCCCCGCCGCGACAGGGCCTCTCCTACAATGAGCAGTTCTTC.

This clone was seen a single time. An end of the junction does not agree with germline; a read error may underlie this. The CDR3 reads CASSLSGGSEDTQYF. The CDR3 region has the DNA TGTGCTAGCAGCTTATCGGGCGGGAGCGAAGATACGCAGTATTTT. The rearrangement uses TRBV7-7 and TRBJ2-3; TRBD2 agrees at 7 bases. Germline-derived CDR1 and CDR2 are SSHAT and FNYEAQ (reference sequence). There are 15 residues in the CDR3. The full variable domain, with the rest looked up from reference TRBV7-7 and TRBJ2-3, is GAGVSQSPRYKVTKRGQDVTLRCDPISSHATLYWYQQALGQGPEFLTYFNYEAQPDKSGLPSDRFSAERPEGSISTLTIQRTEQRDSAMYRCASSLSGGSEDTQYFGPGTRLTVL.

The chain employs TRBV3-1 (or the pseudogene TRBV3-2) and TRBJ2-5; 10 nucleotides line up with TRBD2. This CDR3 has 16 amino acids. Unmatched junction bases numbered 7, after V lost 1 base and J lost 5 bases. Germline V gives CDR1 LGHDT, CDR2 YNNKEL (reference sequence). CDR3 region: CASSQGSGRALETQYF. For the CDR3, the DNA is TGTGCCAGCAGCCAAGGGAGCGGGAGGGCCTTGGAGACCCAGTACTTC.

The chain is built from TRBV18 and TRBJ1-6; D is uncertain. The CDR3 has 13 residues. Germline loops: CDR1 KGHSH, CDR2 LQKENI. The ends were cut back, 6 bases at V and 9 bases at J, with 12 bases in the middle. The DNA of the CDR3 is TGTGCCAGCTCGCCGGAGGAGGGTTCACCCCTCCACTTT. As protein: CASSPEEGSPLHF.

This chain joins TRBV5-1 and TRBJ2-7; maybe TRBD1 (7 bases). Germline loops: CDR1 SGHRS, CDR2 YFSETQ. The CDR3 is made up of 14 amino acids. V lost 2 bases to trimming and J lost 6 bases, with 15 bases between them. CDR3 nucleotide sequence: TGCGCCAGCAGCTTACAGGGGAGGATGGGCGAGCAGTACTTC. As protein: CASSLQGRMGEQYF.

The V call is TRBV5-1, the J call TRBJ2-4, with 11 bases matching TRBD1. Germline V gene sequence: CDR1 SGHRS, CDR2 YFSETQ. The CDR3 is 16 amino acids. J lost 3 bases, V lost 5 bases, and 7 bases had no gene match. The CDR3 loop reads CASSFGQGAGKNIQYF. CDR3 in DNA: TGCGCCAGCAGTTTTGGACAGGGGGCCGGCAAAAACATTCAGTACTTC. The full variable domain, completed using reference TRBV5-1 and TRBJ2-4, is KAGVTQTPRYLIKTRGQQVTLSCSPISGHRSVSWYQQTPGQGLQFLFEYFSETQRNKGNFPGRFSGRQFSNSRSEMNVSTLELGDSALYLCASSFGQGAGKNIQYFGAGTRLSVL.

V and J are TRBV19 and TRBJ2-7; 7 positions match TRBD2. Germline loops: CDR1 LNHDA, CDR2 SQIVND (reference sequence). V was clipped by 1 base and J by 2 bases; unmatched bases: 5. The CDR3 totals 15 residues. CDR3 protein: CASSIGEGRAYEQYF. The CDR3 DNA reads TGTGCCAGTAGTATAGGGGAGGGTAGAGCCTACGAGCAGTACTTC.

The genes are TRBV30 and TRBJ2-6, with TRBD1 matching 12 bases. J lost 4 bases, V lost 5 bases, and 9 bases had no gene match. The length of the CDR3 is 17 residues. The germline CDR1 and CDR2 sequences are GTSNPN and SVGIG (reference sequence). The CDR3 DNA sequence: TGTGCCTGGTACCGGGACAGGGGGCGCAGGGGGGCCAACGTCCTGACTTTC. Protein sequence: CAWYRDRGRRGANVLTF.

The CDR3 DNA reads as TGCAGTGCTAGTTCACAGGGGGCATTGGGCTACACCTTC. This sequence encodes CSASSQGALGYTF. This rearrangement joins TRBV20-1 to TRBJ1-2, with TRBD1 matching over 9 bases. Germline assignment: CDR1 DFQATT and CDR2 SNEGSKA (reference sequence). CDR3 length: 13 amino acids. V gave up 3 bases and J gave up 8 bases; unmatched junction bases: 7.

The chain joins TRBV3-1 (or the pseudogene TRBV3-2) to TRBJ2-7, with D tentatively TRBD1 (5 bases). Germline CDR1 reads LGHDT; CDR2 reads YNNKEL (reference sequence). The ends were cut back, 2 bases at V and 1 base at J, with 6 bases in the middle. The CDR3 has 13 amino acids. DNA for the CDR3: TGTGCCAGCAGCCAACAGGGTTCCTACGAGCAGTACTTC. Translated: CASSQQGSYEQYF.

The sample holds a few counts of this clone. The CDR3 loop is CASSTSGTNQDTQYF. The CDR3 DNA is TGTGCCAGCAGCACCTCCGGGACTAACCAAGATACGCAGTATTTT. This chain connects TRBV5-5 to TRBJ2-3, with 7 bases matching TRBD2. The V segment lost 4 bases and the J segment 5 bases; nucleotides outside the gene matches: 10. Germline CDR1 is SGHKS and CDR2 is YYEKEE (reference sequence). The CDR3 is 15 amino acids.

The V gene is TRBV5-8, the J gene TRBJ2-7, with TRBD1 matching over 8 bases. V gave up 1 base and J gave up 3 bases; unmatched junction bases: 6. The CDR3 is 15 amino acids. Looked up from germline, CDR1 is SGHTS and CDR2 is YDEGEE. CDR3 in DNA: TGTGCCAGCAGCTTGCGCGGGACAGGATTCTACGAGCAGTACTTC. Amino acids: CASSLRGTGFYEQYF.

This chain uses TRBV6-6 with TRBJ1-2; TRBD1 matches at 9 bases. Germline V gene data show CDR1 as MNHNY and CDR2 as SVGAGI (reference sequence). The CDR3 sequence is 15 residues long. The V segment lost 4 bases and the J segment 4 bases; nucleotides outside the gene matches: 7. Here the CDR3 reads CASSLGQGIIYGYTF. For the CDR3, the DNA is TGTGCCAGCAGTTTGGGACAGGGTATAATCTATGGCTACACCTTC.

This chain uses TRBV19 with TRBJ1-1; 11 nucleotides match TRBD1. The CDR3 is made up of 12 amino acids. V was pared by 5 bases and J by 11 bases, with 4 bases of the junction left unmatched. Germline-derived CDR1 and CDR2 are LNHDA and SQIVND (reference sequence). The CDR3 sequence is CASSFRTGGAFF. CDR3 DNA sequence: TGTGCCAGTAGTTTTAGGACAGGGGGCGCTTTCTTT.

The genes are TRBV7-2 and TRBJ2-1; 7 bases map to TRBD1. The junction had 10 bases not matched to a gene; V was cut back by 6 bases and J by 5 bases. CDR1 and CDR2 (germline): SGHTA, FQGNSA. This CDR3 is built from 15 residues. Here the CDR3 DNA reads TGTGCCAGCAGTCAACCGGACAGGCGGAACAATGAGCAGTTCTTC. Translated, it gives CASSQPDRRNNEQFF.

The chain employs TRBV3-1 (or the pseudogene TRBV3-2) and TRBJ2-5, with a possible D match to TRBD2 (6 bases). The ends were cut back, 0 bases at V and 5 bases at J, with 19 bases in the middle. This CDR3 contains 17 residues. Germline assignment: CDR1 LGHDT and CDR2 YNNKEL (reference sequence). In DNA form, the CDR3 reads TGTGCCAGCAGCCAAGAGGGAACCTGGGCGGGGCGGGAGACCCAGTACTTC. Amino acids: CASSQEGTWAGRETQYF.

The CDR3 spells CASSMQTGQPQHF. As DNA, the CDR3 is TGTGCCAGTAGTATGCAGACGGGTCAGCCCCAGCATTTT. The gene calls are TRBV19 and TRBJ1-5; D gene unclear. Germline lookup yields CDR1 LNHDA and CDR2 SQIVND (reference sequence). Trimming left V 3 bases short and J 6 bases short, with 9 bases between. This CDR3 is 13 amino acids long.

The chain links TRBV3-1 (or the pseudogene TRBV3-2) to TRBJ2-3, with 8 nucleotides matching TRBD2. V dropped 4 bases and J dropped 7; count of bases not matched to a gene: 7. Germline CDR1 LGHDT, CDR2 YNNKEL (reference sequence). There are 14 residues in the CDR3. The CDR3 region is CASSPAGARHTQYF. The DNA for the CDR3 is TGTGCCAGCAGCCCAGCGGGGGCTCGGCATACGCAGTATTTT.

This sequence joins TRBV6-5 and TRBJ2-1; 15 nucleotides line up with TRBD2. V lost 8 bases to trimming and J lost 7 bases; unmatched junction nucleotides: 6. The length of the CDR3 is 15 residues. CDR1 and CDR2 (germline): MNHEY, SVGAGI. Written as DNA, the CDR3 is TGTGCCAGCCGCTGGACTAGCGGGAGGGGGAATGAGCAGTTCTTC. Translation: CASRWTSGRGNEQFF.

The gene calls are TRBV3-1 (or the pseudogene TRBV3-2) and TRBJ1-4; 7 bases map to TRBD1. CDR3 size: 17 residues. J lost 3 bases, V lost 4 bases, and 11 bases had no gene match. Looked up from germline, CDR1 is LGHDT and CDR2 is YNNKEL (reference sequence). The CDR3 region is CASSLAYRGPANEKLFF. The CDR3 region has the DNA TGTGCCAGCAGCCTCGCCTACAGGGGACCGGCTAATGAAAAACTGTTTTTT.